Below, 8 T cell receptor beta chains from the same sample are listed, as sequenced in a study of CD8+CD57+ T cells in acquired aplastic anemia. Genomic DNA, the template, was used for profiling of the TCR beta VDJ and CDR3. In TCRdb, the reads were re-called with MiXCR into one record per CDR3 protein. The sample holds around 200,000 distinct CDR3 sequences, 45% to 60% seen once. Individuals selected for sequencing had exhibited CD8+CD57+ cell expansion on flow cytometry. The sequencing input was sorted CD4+, CD8+, or CD8+CD57+ T cells (not recorded which) from PBMCs. The receptor set was obtained from a human donor with aplastic anemia.

This sequence joins TRBV15 and TRBJ2-7; D uncertain. Germline V gives CDR1 LNHNV, CDR2 YYDKDF (reference sequence). The CDR3 loop spans 13 amino acids. The germline V and J ends were trimmed by 1 base and 5 bases, with 9 bases remaining between them. The CDR3 coding sequence is TGTGCCACCAGCAGAGGGTATTGGGACGAGCAGTACTTC. Translation: CATSRGYWDEQYF.

This rearrangement joins TRBV29-1 to TRBJ2-7, with 7 positions matching TRBD1. The CDR3 spans 12 residues. The V gene end was trimmed by 7 bases and the J gene end by 5 bases; junction bases not matched to a gene: 8. Germline V gene lookup returns CDR1 SQVTM and CDR2 ANQGSEA. The CDR3 DNA is TGCAGCGCGGTAGGGACAGCGGACGAGCAGTACTTC. Protein sequence: CSAVGTADEQYF.

This clonotype was observed a handful of times. The genes are TRBV7-9 and TRBJ2-5; D uncertain. The CDR3 consists of 14 residues. The V and J ends lost 5 bases and 13 bases respectively, with 23 bases between them. Germline V gives CDR1 SEHNR, CDR2 FQNEAQ (reference sequence). CDR3 nucleotide sequence: TGTGCCAGCAGCATCCCCCTCGACTCCGAGTTTCCGTACTTC. It yields the protein CASSIPLDSEFPYF.

This clonotype was detected many times. The chain uses TRBV5-1 and TRBJ1-2; possibly TRBD1 for D (5 bases). Germline V gene data show CDR1 as SGHRS and CDR2 as YFSETQ. V was shortened by 7 bases and J by 2 bases, with 9 bases between the two germline ends. The length of the CDR3 is 12 residues. CDR3 coding DNA: TGCGCCAGCGGTGACAGAAACTATGGCTACACCTTC. Protein product: CASGDRNYGYTF.

V usage is TRBV2 and J usage is TRBJ1-2; maybe TRBD1 (6 bases). CDR3 length: 19 amino acids. CDR1 is SNHLY, CDR2 FYNNEI, per germline. V was trimmed by 1 base and J by 6 bases, leaving 27 bases between them. The CDR3: CASSEGFGAGERVDDGYTF. In DNA, the CDR3 is TGTGCCAGCAGTGAAGGTTTTGGGGCAGGGGAAAGGGTGGACGATGGCTACACCTTC.

The chain uses TRBV19 and TRBJ1-2, with 8 bases that match TRBD1. CDR3 length: 14 amino acids. Unmatched junction bases numbered 6, after V lost 3 bases and J lost 6 bases. Germline CDR1 reads LNHDA; CDR2 reads SQIVND (reference sequence). The CDR3, as DNA: TGTGCCAGTAGTATGATGGGACAGGTAGATGGCTACACCTTC. It specifies CASSMMGQVDGYTF. The complete variable domain, with remaining parts taken from reference TRBV19 and TRBJ1-2, reads DGGITQSPKYLFRKEGQNVTLSCEQNLNHDAMYWYRQDPGQGLRLIYYSQIVNDFQKGDIAEGYSVSREKKESFPLTVTSAQKNPTAFYLCASSMMGQVDGYTFGSGTRLTVV.

The chain recombines TRBV10-3 with TRBJ2-5; the D gene is possibly TRBD1 (7 bases). The CDR3 is 15 amino acids. Germline assignment: CDR1 ENHRY and CDR2 SYGVKD. V lost 0 bases, J lost 5 bases, and 13 bases lay in between. Here the CDR3 DNA reads TGTGCCATCAGTGAGTCCATGACAGGGAGGGAGACCCAGTACTTC. Encoded protein: CAISESMTGRETQYF.

The chain has TRBV15 and TRBJ2-3; D remains ambiguous. Trimming removed 2 bases at V and 6 bases at J, with 9 bases between. From germline, CDR1 is LNHNV and CDR2 YYDKDF (reference sequence). This CDR3 has 13 amino acids. The CDR3 coding sequence is TGTGCCACCAGCAGACCCACGCATGATACGCAGTATTTT. It specifies CATSRPTHDTQYF.